This T cell receptor beta chain was sequenced for a study of PD-1 blockade in classical Hodgkin lymphoma. Notes on the study in general: Compared with healthy donors, newly diagnosed patients reportedly showed lower baseline TCR diversity. Complete responders entered with baseline diversity on par with newly diagnosed patients, the results showed.

Each patient experienced a relapse that followed autologous stem cell transplantation, and brentuximab vedotin exposure varied. By magnetic negative selection, CD4+ T cells were purified from thawed PBMCs. Regarding this clone: The antigen is unknown.

Germline loops: CDR1 KGHSH, CDR2 LQKENI. The CDR3 loop spans 16 amino acids. V lost 0 bases, J lost 3 bases, and 14 bases lay in between. Method: immunoSEQ multiplex PCR; TCRdb's copy keeps in-frame clones and lacks some. The repertoire consists of about 23,000 clones, with around 84% occurring once and the leading ten covering 1.8%. This receptor was taken from a human donor with classical Hodgkin lymphoma. Source: CD4+ T cells from blood, taken at baseline. The chain has TRBV18 and TRBJ2-5; perhaps TRBD1 as D (6 bases). As DNA, the CDR3 is TGTGCCAGCTCACCACCTTTGACAGGCACAAAAGAGACCCAGTACTTC. Translated, it gives CASSPPLTGTKETQYF.